This T cell receptor beta chain was sequenced in a study of blood T cell repertoires in COVID-19. This CDR3 contains 16 residues. With 5 bases removed from V and 1 base from J, the gap between germline ends came to 15 bases. CDR1 is KGHSH, CDR2 LQKENI, per germline. Method: immunoSEQ multiplex PCR; TCRdb's copy keeps in-frame clones and lacks some. The sample contains 40,000 to 55,000 clones, about 88% of which appear only once. The chain recombines TRBV18 with TRBJ2-1; a weak D match, TRBD1 (5 bases). This TCR was recovered from a human donor in a cohort sampled during active COVID-19. The specimen sequenced was peripheral blood. The DNA of the CDR3 is TGTGCCAGCTCAGCAAAATCGACAGATTCCTACAATGAGCAGTTCTTC. This translates into CASSAKSTDSYNEQFF.